Listed below are T cell receptor beta chains from one sample, sequenced in a study of cytomegalovirus exposure and HLA in healthy donors. Libraries were prepared by immunoSEQ multiplex PCR; TCRdb keeps only in-frame clonotypes and omits some of them. The sample table includes tens of thousands of clones. Sequenced input: PBMCs. The receptors were gathered from a middle-aged woman in good health and CMV-seropositive. Both conserved end residues are part of each CDR3.

J,length,V,CDR3
TRBJ2-1,15,TRBV15,CATSRESSVDNEQFF
TRBJ1-2,14,TRBV9,CASRDDRENYGYTF
TRBJ2-2,14,TRBV7-3,CASSSGLPPGELFF
TRBJ2-6,18,TRBV19,CASSPGTSGSSGANALTF
TRBJ2-2,16,TRBV18,CASSPKYTGNTGELFF
TRBJ2-7,16,TRBV18,CASSPKTRGSLYEQYF
TRBJ2-1,16,TRBV2,CASIQITSASYNEQFF
TRBJ2-7,13,TRBV30,CASVTSGSYEQYF
TRBJ2-7,14,TRBV7-2,CASSQIGTRGEQYF
TRBJ1-5,15,TRBV28,CASRRTGTGLQPQHF
TRBJ2-7,15,TRBV28,CASSDPGTGIYEQYF
TRBJ2-1,13,TRBV9,CASSVALIDEQFF
TRBJ2-1,15,TRBV11-3,CASSLTSGGYNEQFF
TRBJ2-3,14,TRBV5-1,CASSPGTGDYTQYF
TRBJ2-7,15,TRBV10-2,CASSESTSRHYEQYF
TRBJ1-1,13,TRBV29-1,CSAGTGGNTEAFF
TRBJ1-1,14,TRBV6-5,CASSYGMGRTEAFF
TRBJ2-3,15,TRBV4-1,CASSQDLQGTDTQYF
TRBJ2-1,17,TRBV9,CASSVAFGGSSYNEQFF
TRBJ2-5,14,TRBV7-9,CASSLSWQGGTQYF
TRBJ1-1,12,TRBV29-1,CSGGTPNTEAFF
TRBJ2-5,14,TRBV28,CASSRGGFQETQYF
TRBJ2-3,15,TRBV27,CASSPRVTNTDTQYF
TRBJ1-3,14,TRBV5-6,CASSFSRGLGTIYF
TRBJ2-4,15,TRBV28,CASRLQGGAKNIQYF
TRBJ2-3,14,TRBV7-3,CASSLTGGTDTQYF